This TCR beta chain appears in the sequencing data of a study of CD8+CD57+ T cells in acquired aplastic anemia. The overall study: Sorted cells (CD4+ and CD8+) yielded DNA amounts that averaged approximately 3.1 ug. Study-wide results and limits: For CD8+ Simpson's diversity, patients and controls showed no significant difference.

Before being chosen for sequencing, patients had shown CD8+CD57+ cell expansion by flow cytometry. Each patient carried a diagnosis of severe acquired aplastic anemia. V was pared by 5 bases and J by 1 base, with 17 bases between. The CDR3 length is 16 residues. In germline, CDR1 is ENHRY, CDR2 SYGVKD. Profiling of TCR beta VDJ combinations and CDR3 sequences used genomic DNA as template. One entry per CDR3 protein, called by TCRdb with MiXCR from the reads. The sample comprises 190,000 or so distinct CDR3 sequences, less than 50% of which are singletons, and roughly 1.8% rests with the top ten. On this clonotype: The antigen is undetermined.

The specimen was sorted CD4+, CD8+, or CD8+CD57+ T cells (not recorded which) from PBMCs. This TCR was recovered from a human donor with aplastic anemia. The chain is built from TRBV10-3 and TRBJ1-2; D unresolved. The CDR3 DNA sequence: TGTGCCATCAGTTCCCAGGAAACTTCGGGTAACTATGGCTACACCTTC. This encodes CAISSQETSGNYGYTF.